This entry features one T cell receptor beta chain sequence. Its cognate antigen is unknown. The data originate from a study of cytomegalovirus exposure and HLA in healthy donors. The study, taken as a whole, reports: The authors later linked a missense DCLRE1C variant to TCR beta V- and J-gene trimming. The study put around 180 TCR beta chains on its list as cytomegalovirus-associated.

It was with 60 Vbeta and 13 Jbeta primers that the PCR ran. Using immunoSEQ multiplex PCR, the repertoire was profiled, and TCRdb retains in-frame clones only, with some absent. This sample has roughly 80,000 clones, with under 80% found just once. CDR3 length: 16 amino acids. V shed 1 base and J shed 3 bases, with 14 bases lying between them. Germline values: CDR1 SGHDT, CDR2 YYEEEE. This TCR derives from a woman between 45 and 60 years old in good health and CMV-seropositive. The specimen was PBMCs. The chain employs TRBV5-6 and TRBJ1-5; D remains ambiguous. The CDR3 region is CASSLLGERANQPQHF. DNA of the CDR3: TGTGCCAGCAGCTTGCTCGGGGAACGGGCCAATCAGCCCCAGCATTTT.